This T cell receptor beta chain was obtained from a study of T cell changes during pregnancy in multiple sclerosis. Libraries were prepared by immunoSEQ multiplex PCR; TCRdb keeps only in-frame clonotypes and omits some of them. The repertoire has about 68,000 clones, roughly nine tenths of them found once; the top ten carry 1.3%. This TCR came from a female donor in good health, enrolled as a control in a pregnancy study. The sequencing here drew on peripheral blood, taken in the second trimester of pregnancy.

The CDR3 is CATGGGALNTIYF. As DNA, the CDR3 is TGTGCCACCGGTGGCGGCGCTTTGAACACCATATATTTT. The chain employs TRBV6-5 and TRBJ1-3; no reliable D call. V gave up 10 bases and J gave up 7 bases, with 17 bases separating them. CDR1 and CDR2 from the germline V gene are MNHEY and SVGAGI. The CDR3 sequence is 13 residues long.